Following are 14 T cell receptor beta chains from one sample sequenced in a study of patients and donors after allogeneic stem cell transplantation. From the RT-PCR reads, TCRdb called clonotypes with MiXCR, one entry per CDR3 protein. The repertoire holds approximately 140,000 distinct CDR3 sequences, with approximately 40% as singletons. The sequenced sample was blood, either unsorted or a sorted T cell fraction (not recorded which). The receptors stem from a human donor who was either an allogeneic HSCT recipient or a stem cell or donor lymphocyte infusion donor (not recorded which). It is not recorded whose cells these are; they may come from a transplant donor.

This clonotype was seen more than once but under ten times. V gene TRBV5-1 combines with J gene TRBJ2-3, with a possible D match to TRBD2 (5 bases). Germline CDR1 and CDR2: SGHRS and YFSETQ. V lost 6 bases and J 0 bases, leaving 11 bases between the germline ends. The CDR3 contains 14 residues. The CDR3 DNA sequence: TGCGCCAGCACCGGAGCGGTTAGCACAGATACGCAGTATTTT. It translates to CASTGAVSTDTQYF.

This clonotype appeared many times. The CDR3 sequence: CASSLAGRGPNSPLHF. The CDR3 DNA reads as TGTGCCAGCAGCTTAGCGGGACGAGGTCCCAATTCACCCCTCCACTTT. The chain links TRBV7-9 to TRBJ1-6, with D possibly being TRBD1 (5 bases). The CDR3 length is 16 residues. CDR1 is SEHNR and CDR2 is FQNEAQ in the germline V gene (reference sequence). Trimming took off 0 bases at V and 7 bases at J, with 13 bases between the two ends. The full variable domain, its missing parts supplied by reference TRBV7-9 and TRBJ1-6, is DTGVSQNPRHKITKRGQNVTFRCDPISEHNRLYWYRQTLGQGPEFLTYFQNEAQLEKSRLLSDRFSAERPKGSFSTLEIQRTEQGDSAMYLCASSLAGRGPNSPLHFGNGTRLTVT.

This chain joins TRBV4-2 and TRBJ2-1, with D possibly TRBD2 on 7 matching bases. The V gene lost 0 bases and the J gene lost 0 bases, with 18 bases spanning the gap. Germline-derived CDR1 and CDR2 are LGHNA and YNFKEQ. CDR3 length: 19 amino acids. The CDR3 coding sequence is TGTGCCAGCAGCCAAGATAGGTTGGGGGGGCCCTACTCCTACAATGAGCAGTTCTTC. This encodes CASSQDRLGGPYSYNEQFF.

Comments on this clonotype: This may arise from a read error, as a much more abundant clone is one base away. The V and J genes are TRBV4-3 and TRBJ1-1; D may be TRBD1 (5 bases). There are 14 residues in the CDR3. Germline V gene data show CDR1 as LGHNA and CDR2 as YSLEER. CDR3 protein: CASNQEGLNTEAFF. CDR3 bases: TGCGCCAGCAACCAAGAGGGACTGAACACTGAAGCTTTCTTT.

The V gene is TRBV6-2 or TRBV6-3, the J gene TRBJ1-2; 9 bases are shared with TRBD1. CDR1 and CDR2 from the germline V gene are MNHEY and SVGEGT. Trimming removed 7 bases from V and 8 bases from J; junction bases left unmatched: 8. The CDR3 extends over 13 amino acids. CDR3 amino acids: CASTGDRGNGYTF. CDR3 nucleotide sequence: TGTGCCAGCACAGGAGACAGGGGGAACGGCTACACCTTC.

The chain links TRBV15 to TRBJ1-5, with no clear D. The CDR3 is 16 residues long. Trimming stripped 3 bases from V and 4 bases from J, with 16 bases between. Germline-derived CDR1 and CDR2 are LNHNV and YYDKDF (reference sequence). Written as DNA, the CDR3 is TGTGCCACCAGCAGTCCCAGTTGCGGAAGGAATCAGCCCCAGCATTTT. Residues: CATSSPSCGRNQPQHF.

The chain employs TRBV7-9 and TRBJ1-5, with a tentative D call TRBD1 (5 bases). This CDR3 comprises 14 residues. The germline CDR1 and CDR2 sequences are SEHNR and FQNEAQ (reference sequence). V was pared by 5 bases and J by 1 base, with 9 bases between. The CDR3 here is CASSMGVSNQPQHF. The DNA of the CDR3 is TGTGCCAGCAGCATGGGGGTGAGCAATCAGCCCCAGCATTTT.

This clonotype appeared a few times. The chain's CDR3 is CASQQGLDQPQHF. The CDR3 DNA reads TGTGCCAGCCAACAGGGGCTGGATCAGCCCCAGCATTTT. V usage is TRBV18 and J usage is TRBJ1-5, with 7 positions matching TRBD1. Germline-derived CDR1 and CDR2 are KGHSH and LQKENI. CDR3 length: 13 amino acids. Trimming removed 8 bases from V and 5 bases from J; junction bases left unmatched: 6. The full variable domain, with the rest looked up from reference TRBV18 and TRBJ1-5, is NAGVMQNPRHLVRRRGQEARLRCSPMKGHSHVYWYRQLPEEGLKFMVYLQKENIIDESGMPKERFSAEFPKEGPSILRIQQVVRGDSAAYFCASQQGLDQPQHFGDGTRLSIL.

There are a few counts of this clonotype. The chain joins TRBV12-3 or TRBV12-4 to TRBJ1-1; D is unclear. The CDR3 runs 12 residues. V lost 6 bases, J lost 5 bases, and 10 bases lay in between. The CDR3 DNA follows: TGTGCCAGCAGCCAGGTAGGGACTGAAGCTTTCTTT. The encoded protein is CASSQVGTEAFF.

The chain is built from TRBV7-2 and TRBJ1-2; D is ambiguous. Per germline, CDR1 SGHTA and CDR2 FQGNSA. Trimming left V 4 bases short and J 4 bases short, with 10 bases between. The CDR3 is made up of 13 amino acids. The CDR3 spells CASSSDLSYGYTF. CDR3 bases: TGTGCCAGCAGCTCGGACCTATCCTATGGCTACACCTTC.

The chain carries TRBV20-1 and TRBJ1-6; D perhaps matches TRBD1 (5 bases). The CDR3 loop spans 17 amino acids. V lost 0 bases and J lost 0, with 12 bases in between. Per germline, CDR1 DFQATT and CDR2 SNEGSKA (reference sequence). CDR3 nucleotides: TGCAGTGCTAGAGAGTTGGCAGGGAGCTCCTATAATTCACCCCTCCACTTT. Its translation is CSARELAGSSYNSPLHF.

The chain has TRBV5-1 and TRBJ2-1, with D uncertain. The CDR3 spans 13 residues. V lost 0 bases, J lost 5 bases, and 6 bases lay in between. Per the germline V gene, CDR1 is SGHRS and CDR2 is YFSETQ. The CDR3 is CASSLDIDNEQFF. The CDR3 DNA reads TGCGCCAGCAGCTTGGACATAGACAATGAGCAGTTCTTC.

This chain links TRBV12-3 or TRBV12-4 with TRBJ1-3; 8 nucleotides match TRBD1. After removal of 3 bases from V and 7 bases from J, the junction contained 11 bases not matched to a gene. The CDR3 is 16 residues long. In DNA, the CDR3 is TGTGCCAGCAGTTTCCTTCCAGGACAGGGAATGAACACCATATATTTT. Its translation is CASSFLPGQGMNTIYF.

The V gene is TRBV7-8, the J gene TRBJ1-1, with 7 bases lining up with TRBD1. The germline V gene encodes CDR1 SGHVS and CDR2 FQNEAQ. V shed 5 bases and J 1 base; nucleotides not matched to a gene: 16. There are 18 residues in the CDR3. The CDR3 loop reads CASSKWTSRGPRNTEAFF. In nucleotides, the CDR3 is TGTGCCAGCAGCAAGTGGACCTCTAGGGGGCCGAGGAACACTGAAGCTTTCTTT.